Below are 5 T cell receptor beta chains sequenced from a single sample in a study of beta chain features in type 1 diabetes. All of the isolated RNA was reverse transcribed, so expressed TCRB transcripts were sequenced. Sequencing used immunoSEQ multiplex PCR; TCRdb keeps in-frame clones, though not all of them. The sample shows roughly 100,000 clones, over 25% of them seen only once. No antigens are known for them. Findings and caveats of the study: There was a moderate but significant shortening of TCRB CDR3s in all four CD4+ subsets of Type 1 diabetes patients.

What was sequenced was central memory CD4+ T cells from blood. These receptor sequences come from a woman aged 18-29 years with type 1 diabetes.

This clone occurred once. The V gene is TRBV7-9, the J gene TRBJ1-5, with 10 bases that match TRBD1. CDR3 length equals 15 residues. V shed 3 bases, J shed 9 bases, and the junction held 8 bases outside the gene matches. CDR1 is SEHNR, CDR2 FQNEAQ, per germline (reference sequence). The CDR3 loop is CASSFPLDRGSPQHF. As DNA, the CDR3 is TGTGCCAGCAGCTTCCCCCTGGACAGGGGGTCGCCCCAGCATTTT.

The rearrangement joins TRBV28 to TRBJ2-7, with 7 nucleotides matching TRBD2. V lost 0 bases and J lost 6; bases outside the gene matches: 5. CDR1 is MDHEN and CDR2 is SYDVKM in the germline V gene. This CDR3 contains 14 residues. The CDR3 DNA reads TGTGCCAGCAGTTTATGGGGAGGGGTCGGCGAGCAGTACTTC. This codes for CASSLWGGVGEQYF.

This chain uses TRBV2 with TRBJ1-2, with D perhaps TRBD1 (6 bases). The CDR3 has 14 residues. The germline V gene has CDR1 SNHLY and CDR2 FYNNEI. The V end lost 6 bases, the J end lost 2 bases, and 13 bases lay between the germline ends. CDR3 nucleotides: TGTGCCAGCAGCAGGACAGCGGTCAACTATGGCTACACCTTC. It encodes CASSRTAVNYGYTF.

This clone has just a few counts. The chain recombines TRBV15 with TRBJ2-1; no clear D. The ends were cut back, 0 bases at V and 10 bases at J, with 22 bases in the middle. Germline values: CDR1 LNHNV, CDR2 YYDKDF (reference sequence). The CDR3 consists of 17 residues. CDR3 loop: CATSRDRIGYASGEQFF. CDR3 bases: TGTGCCACCAGCAGAGATCGGATCGGCTACGCCTCAGGAGAGCAGTTCTTC.

This clone appeared a few times. This chain links TRBV4-2 with TRBJ2-7; 7 bases fit TRBD2. Germline V gene lookup returns CDR1 LGHNA and CDR2 YNFKEQ. The CDR3 has 16 residues. Losses at the gene ends were 3 bases for V and 3 bases for J; bases not matched to a gene: 11. For the CDR3, the DNA is TGTGCCAGCAGCCATGCCAGCGGGGTTCTTGTCTACGAGCAGTACTTC. Its protein is CASSHASGVLVYEQYF.